The sequence of this T cell receptor beta chain was determined in a study of radiotherapy plus CTLA-4 blockade in lung cancer. Turning to the study itself: Disease control was achieved by around 32% of patients, and objective responses by 15% to 20%.

Some clones are missing from TCRdb's copy, which holds only in-frame ones; the method was immunoSEQ multiplex PCR. The table lists 75,000 to 80,000 clones, 85% to 90% of them singletons. A word on this clone: Its antigen remains unidentified. Additional DNA sequences in this sample encode the identical CDR3.

The CDR3 extends over 12 amino acids. Per the germline V gene, CDR1 is KGHSH and CDR2 is LQKENI. The V end lost 3 bases, the J end lost 0 bases, and 1 base lay between the germline ends. Study-wide points: After treatment with radiotherapy plus ipilimumab, TCR clones that came from the tumor expanded in blood. Increased serum interferon-beta after radiation also reportedly predicted response strongly.

Chemo-refractory metastatic non-small-cell lung cancer patients received focal radiation with ipilimumab CTLA-4 blockade. The sequences come from peripheral blood, collected from a patient treated with radiotherapy plus ipilimumab. The V call is TRBV18, the J call TRBJ2-3; D not certain. The sequence was collected from a human donor with non-small cell lung cancer who had stable disease on radiotherapy plus ipilimumab. CDR3 sequence: CASSPSTDTQYF. The CDR3 DNA is TGTGCCAGCTCACCGAGCACAGATACGCAGTATTTT.